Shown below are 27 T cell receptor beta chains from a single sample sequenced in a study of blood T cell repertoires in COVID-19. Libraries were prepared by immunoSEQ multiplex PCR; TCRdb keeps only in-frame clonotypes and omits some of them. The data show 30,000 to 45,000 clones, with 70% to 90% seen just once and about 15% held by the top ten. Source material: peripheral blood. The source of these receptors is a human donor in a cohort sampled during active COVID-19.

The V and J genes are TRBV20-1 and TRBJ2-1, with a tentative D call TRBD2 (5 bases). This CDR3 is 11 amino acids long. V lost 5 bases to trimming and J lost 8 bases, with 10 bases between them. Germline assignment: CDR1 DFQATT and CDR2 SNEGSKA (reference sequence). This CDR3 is CSASWTHEQFF. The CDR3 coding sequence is TGCAGTGCTTCATGGACTCATGAGCAGTTCTTC.

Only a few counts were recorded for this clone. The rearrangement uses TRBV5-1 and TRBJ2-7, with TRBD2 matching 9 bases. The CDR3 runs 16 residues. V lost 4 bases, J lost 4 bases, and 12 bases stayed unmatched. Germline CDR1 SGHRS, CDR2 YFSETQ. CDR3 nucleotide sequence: TGCGCCAGCAGCCTAACATCAGCGGGGGGACCATACGAGCAGTACTTC. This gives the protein CASSLTSAGGPYEQYF.

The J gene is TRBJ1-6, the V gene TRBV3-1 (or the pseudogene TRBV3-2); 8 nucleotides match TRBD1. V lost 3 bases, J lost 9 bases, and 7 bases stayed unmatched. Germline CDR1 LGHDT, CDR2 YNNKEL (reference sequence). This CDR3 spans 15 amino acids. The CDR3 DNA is TGTGCCAGCAGCCATACGGACAGGGAAGGTTCACCCCTCCACTTT. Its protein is CASSHTDREGSPLHF.

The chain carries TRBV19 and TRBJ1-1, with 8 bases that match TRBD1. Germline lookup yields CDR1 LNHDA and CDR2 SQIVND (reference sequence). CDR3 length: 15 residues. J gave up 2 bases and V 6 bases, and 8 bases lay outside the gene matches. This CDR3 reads CASSTPGTGNTEAFF. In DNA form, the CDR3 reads TGTGCCAGTAGCACACCCGGGACAGGCAACACTGAAGCTTTCTTT.

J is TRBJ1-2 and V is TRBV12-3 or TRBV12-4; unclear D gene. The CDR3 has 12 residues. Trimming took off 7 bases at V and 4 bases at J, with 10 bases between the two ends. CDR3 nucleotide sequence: TGTGCCAGCACCAAGACTGTCTATGGCTACACCTTC. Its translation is CASTKTVYGYTF.

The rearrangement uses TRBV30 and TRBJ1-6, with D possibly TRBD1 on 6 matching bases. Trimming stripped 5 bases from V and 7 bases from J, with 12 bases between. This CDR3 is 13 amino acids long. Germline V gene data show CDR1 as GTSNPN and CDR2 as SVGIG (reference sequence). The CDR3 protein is CAWQGQPNSPLHF. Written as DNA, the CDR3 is TGTGCCTGGCAGGGACAACCCAATTCACCCCTCCACTTT.

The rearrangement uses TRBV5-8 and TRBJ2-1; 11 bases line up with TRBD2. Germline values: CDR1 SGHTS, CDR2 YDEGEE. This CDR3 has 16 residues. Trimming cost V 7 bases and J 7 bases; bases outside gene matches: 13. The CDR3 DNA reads TGTGCCAGCGCGGTATATAGCGGGGGGGAAGCAAATGAGCAGTTCTTC. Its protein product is CASAVYSGGEANEQFF.

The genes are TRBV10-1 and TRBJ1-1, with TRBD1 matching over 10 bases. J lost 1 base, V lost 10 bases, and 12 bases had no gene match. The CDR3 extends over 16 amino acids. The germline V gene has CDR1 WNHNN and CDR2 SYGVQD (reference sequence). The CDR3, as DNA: TGCGCCAACCTAAGTCGTTGGGACAGGGGGAACACTGAAGCTTTCTTT. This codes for CANLSRWDRGNTEAFF.

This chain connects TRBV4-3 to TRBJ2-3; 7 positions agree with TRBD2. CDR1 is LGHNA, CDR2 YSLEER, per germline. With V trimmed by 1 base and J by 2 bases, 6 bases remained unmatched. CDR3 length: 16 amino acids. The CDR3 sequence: CASSQGLSGNTDTQYF. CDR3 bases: TGCGCCAGCAGCCAAGGTCTAAGCGGGAACACAGATACGCAGTATTTT.

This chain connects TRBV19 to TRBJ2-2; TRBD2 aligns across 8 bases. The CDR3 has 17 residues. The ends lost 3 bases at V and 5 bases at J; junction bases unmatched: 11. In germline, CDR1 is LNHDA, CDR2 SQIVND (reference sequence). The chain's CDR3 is CASSIPRPGLVTGELFF. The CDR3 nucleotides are TGTGCCAGTAGTATTCCGAGGCCGGGACTAGTAACCGGGGAGCTGTTTTTT.

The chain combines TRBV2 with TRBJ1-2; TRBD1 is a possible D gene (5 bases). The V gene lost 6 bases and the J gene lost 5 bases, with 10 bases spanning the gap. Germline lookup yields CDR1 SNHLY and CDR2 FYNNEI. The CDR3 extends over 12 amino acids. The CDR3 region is CASRGGVYGYTF. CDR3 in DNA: TGTGCCAGCAGGGGAGGGGTTTATGGCTACACCTTC.

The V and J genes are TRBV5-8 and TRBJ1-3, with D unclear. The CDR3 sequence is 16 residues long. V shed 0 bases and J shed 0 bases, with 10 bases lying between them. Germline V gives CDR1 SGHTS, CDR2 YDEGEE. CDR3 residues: CASSLAGMSSGNTIYF. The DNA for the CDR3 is TGTGCCAGCAGCTTGGCCGGTATGAGCTCTGGAAACACCATATATTTT.

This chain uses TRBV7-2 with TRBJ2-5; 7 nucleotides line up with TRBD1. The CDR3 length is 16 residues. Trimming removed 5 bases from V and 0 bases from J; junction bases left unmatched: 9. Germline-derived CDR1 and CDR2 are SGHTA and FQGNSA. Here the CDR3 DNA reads TGTGCCAGCAGCCTGAATAGGGACAGCTACCAAGAGACCCAGTACTTC. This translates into CASSLNRDSYQETQYF.

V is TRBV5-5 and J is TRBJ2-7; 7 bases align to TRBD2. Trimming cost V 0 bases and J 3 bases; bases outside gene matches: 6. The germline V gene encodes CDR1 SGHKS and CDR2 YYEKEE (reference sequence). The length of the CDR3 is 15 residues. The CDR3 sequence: CASSLAKGGIYEQYF. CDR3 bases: TGTGCCAGCAGCTTGGCCAAGGGAGGGATCTACGAGCAGTACTTC.

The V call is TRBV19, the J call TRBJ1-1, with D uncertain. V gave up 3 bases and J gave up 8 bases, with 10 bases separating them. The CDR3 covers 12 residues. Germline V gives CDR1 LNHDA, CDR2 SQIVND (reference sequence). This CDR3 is CASSIFREEAFF. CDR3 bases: TGTGCCAGTAGTATCTTTCGGGAGGAAGCTTTCTTT.

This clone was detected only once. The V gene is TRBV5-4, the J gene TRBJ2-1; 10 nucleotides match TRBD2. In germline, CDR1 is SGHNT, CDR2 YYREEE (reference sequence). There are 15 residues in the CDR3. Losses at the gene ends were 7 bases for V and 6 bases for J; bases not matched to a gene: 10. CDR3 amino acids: CASAYSSGGLNEQFF. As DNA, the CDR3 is TGTGCCAGCGCCTATTCTAGCGGGGGTCTCAATGAGCAGTTCTTC.

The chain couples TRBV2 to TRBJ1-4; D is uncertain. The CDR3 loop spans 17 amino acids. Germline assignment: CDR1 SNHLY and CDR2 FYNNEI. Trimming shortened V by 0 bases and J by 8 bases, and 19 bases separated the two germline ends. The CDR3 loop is CASSEAPPATSGEKLFF. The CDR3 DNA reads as TGTGCCAGCAGTGAAGCGCCGCCAGCTACATCGGGGGAAAAACTGTTTTTT.

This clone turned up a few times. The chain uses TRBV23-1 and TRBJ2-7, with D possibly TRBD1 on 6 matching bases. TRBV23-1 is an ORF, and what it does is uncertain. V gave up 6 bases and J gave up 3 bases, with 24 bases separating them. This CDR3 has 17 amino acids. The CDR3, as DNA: TGCGCCAGCAGCCTCAGATTCACAGGGTCGTTGAGCTACGAGCAGTACTTC. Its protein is CASSLRFTGSLSYEQYF.

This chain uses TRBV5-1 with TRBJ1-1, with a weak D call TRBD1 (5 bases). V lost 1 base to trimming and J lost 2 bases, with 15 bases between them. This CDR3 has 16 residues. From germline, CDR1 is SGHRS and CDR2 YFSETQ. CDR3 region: CASSLLISGSNTEAFF. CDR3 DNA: TGCGCCAGCAGCTTGTTAATATCAGGGTCCAACACTGAAGCTTTCTTT.

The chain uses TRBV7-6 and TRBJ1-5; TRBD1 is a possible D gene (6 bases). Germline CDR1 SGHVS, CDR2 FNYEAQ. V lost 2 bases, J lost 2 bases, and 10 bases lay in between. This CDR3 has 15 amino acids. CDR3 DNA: TGTGCCAGCAGCTTAAATCCAGGGGGCAATCAGCCCCAGCATTTT. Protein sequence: CASSLNPGGNQPQHF. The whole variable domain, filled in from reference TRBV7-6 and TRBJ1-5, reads GAGVSQSPRYKVTKRGQDVALRCDPISGHVSLYWYRQALGQGPEFLTYFNYEAQQDKSGLPNDRFSAERPEGSISTLTIQRTEQRDSAMYRCASSLNPGGNQPQHFGDGTRLSIL.

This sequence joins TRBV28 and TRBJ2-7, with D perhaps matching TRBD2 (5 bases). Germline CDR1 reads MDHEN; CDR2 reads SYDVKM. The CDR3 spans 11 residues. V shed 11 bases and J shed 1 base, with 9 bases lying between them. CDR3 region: CASGISYEQYF. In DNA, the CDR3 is TGTGCCTCCGGGATTTCCTACGAGCAGTACTTC.

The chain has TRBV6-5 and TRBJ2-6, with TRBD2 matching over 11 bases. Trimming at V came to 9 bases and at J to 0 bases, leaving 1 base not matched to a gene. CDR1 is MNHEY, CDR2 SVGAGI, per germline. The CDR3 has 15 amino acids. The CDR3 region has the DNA TGTGCCAGTAGCGGGGGGGCCTCTGGGGCCAACGTCCTGACTTTC. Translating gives CASSGGASGANVLTF.

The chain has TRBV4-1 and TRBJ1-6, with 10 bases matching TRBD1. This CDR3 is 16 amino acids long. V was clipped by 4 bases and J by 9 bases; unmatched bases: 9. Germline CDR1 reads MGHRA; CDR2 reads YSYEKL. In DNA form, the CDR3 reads TGCGCCAGCAGCCGGGAGACAGGGGGCGTCGGTTCACCCCTCCACTTT. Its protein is CASSRETGGVGSPLHF.

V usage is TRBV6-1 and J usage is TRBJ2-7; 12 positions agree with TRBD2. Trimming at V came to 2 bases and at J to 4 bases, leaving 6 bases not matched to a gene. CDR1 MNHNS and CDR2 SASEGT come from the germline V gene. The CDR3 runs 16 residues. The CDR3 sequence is CASSESLAGGLYEQYF. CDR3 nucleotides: TGTGCCAGCAGTGAATCGCTAGCGGGGGGGCTGTACGAGCAGTACTTC.

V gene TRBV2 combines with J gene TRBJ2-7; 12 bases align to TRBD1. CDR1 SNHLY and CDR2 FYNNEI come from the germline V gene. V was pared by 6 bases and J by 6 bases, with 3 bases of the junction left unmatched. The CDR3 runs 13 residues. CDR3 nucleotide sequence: TGTGCCAGCAGGGGGACAGGGGGCTTCGAGCAGTACTTC. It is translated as CASRGTGGFEQYF.

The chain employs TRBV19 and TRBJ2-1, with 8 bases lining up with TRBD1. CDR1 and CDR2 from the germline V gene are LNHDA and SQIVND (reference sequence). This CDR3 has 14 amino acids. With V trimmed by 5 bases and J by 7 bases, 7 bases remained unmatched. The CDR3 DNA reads TGTGCCAGTAGTCACAGGACAGGGTATAATGAGCAGTTCTTC. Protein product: CASSHRTGYNEQFF.

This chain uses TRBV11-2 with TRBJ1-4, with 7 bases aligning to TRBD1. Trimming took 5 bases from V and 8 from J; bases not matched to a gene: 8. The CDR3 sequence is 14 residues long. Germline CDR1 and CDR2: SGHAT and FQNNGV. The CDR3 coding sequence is TGTGCCAGCAGCCTCACAGGGGTCCAGGAAAAACTGTTTTTT. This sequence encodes CASSLTGVQEKLFF.